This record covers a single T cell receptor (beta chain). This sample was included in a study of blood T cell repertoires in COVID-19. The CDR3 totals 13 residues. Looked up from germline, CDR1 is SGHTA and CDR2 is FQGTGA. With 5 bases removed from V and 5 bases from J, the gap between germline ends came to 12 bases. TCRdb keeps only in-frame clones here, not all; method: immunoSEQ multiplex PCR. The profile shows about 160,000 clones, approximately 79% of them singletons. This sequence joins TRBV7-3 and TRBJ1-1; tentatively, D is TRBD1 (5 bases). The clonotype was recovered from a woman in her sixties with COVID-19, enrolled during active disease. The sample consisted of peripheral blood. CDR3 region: CASSQTATTEAFF. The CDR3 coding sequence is TGTGCCAGCAGCCAGACAGCGACGACTGAAGCTTTCTTT.